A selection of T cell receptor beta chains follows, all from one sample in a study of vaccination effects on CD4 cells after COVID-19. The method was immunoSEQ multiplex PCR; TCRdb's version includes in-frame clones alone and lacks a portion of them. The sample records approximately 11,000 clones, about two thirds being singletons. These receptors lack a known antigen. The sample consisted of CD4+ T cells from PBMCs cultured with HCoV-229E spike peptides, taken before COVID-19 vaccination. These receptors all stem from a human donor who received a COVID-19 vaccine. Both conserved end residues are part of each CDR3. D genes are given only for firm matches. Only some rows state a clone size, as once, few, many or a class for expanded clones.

CSASVPNTGELFF	TGCAGTGCTAGTGTCCCGAACACCGGGGAGCTGTTTTTT	NA	TRBV20-1	NA	TRBJ2-2
CASLGSPSYEQYF	TGTGCCAGCCTCGGGAGTCCTTCCTACGAGCAGTACTTC	NA	TRBV28	NA	TRBJ2-7
CASSQDHRTDTQYF	TGTGCCAGCAGCCAAGATCACCGCACAGATACGCAGTATTTT	NA	TRBV4-2	NA	TRBJ2-3
CASGRGRQLYNEQFF	TGTGCCAGCGGCCGAGGGCGGCAATTATACAATGAGCAGTTCTTC	NA	TRBV7-9	NA	TRBJ2-1
CASSLEAGGSYEQYF	TGTGCCAGCAGCTTAGAAGCGGGGGGTTCCTACGAGCAGTACTTC	NA	TRBV11-3	TRBD2	TRBJ2-7
CASTPSRTGGYEQYF	TGTGCCAGCACCCCCAGCAGGACAGGGGGTTACGAGCAGTACTTC	once	TRBV6-5	TRBD1	TRBJ2-7
CASSHDSTYNSPLHF	TGCGCCAGCAGCCACGACAGCACATATAATTCACCCCTCCACTTT	NA	TRBV4-3	NA	TRBJ1-6
CASSLVPYQGGNSPLHF	TGTGCCAGCAGCTTAGTGCCATACCAGGGAGGGAATTCACCCCTCCACTTT	NA	TRBV7-8	NA	TRBJ1-6
CASSRDSSYEQYF	TGTGCCAGCAGTCGGGACAGCTCCTACGAGCAGTACTTC	few	TRBV28	TRBD1	TRBJ2-7
CASSDGTTGGYTF	TGTGCCAGCAGTGACGGGACGACGGGTGGCTACACCTTC	NA	TRBV12-3/TRBV12-4	NA	TRBJ1-2
CASSRATSGYSNQPQHF	TGTGCCAGCAGCCGCGCAACCTCAGGGTATAGCAATCAGCCCCAGCATTTT	NA	TRBV6-2/TRBV6-3	NA	TRBJ1-5
CASSLVYEQFF	TGTGCCAGCAGCTTAGTCTATGAGCAGTTCTTC	NA	TRBV7-6	NA	TRBJ2-1
CASSRYRADYGYTF	TGTGCCAGTTCAAGGTACAGGGCGGACTATGGCTACACCTTC	NA	TRBV7-2	NA	TRBJ1-2
CASSDLTGGVSYNEQFF	TGTGCCAGCAGTGATTTGACAGGGGGTGTATCCTACAATGAGCAGTTCTTC	NA	TRBV2	TRBD1	TRBJ2-1